This is a list of T cell receptor beta chains from one sample in a study of blood T cells in healthy people across ages. One entry per CDR3 protein, called by TCRdb with MiXCR from the 5' RACE reads. The sample has hundreds of thousands of distinct CDR3 sequences, around three fifths seen once; the top ten hold around a quarter. Sequencing used blood. Receptors originate from a man aged 40-50 years in good health. CDR3s include the opening cysteine and the closing phenylalanine or tryptophan. D genes are given only for firm matches. Size is omitted from some rows. Given values are once, few, many or a class for expanded clones.

v_call	j_call	clone_size	d_call	cdr3_aa	cdr3_nt
TRBV14	TRBJ1-1	-	TRBD1	CASSHRGPNTEAFF	TGTGCCAGCAGTCACAGGGGACCGAACACTGAAGCTTTCTTT
TRBV7-2	TRBJ2-7	-	-	CASSLFAGFYEQYF	TGTGCCAGCAGCTTATTTGCGGGGTTCTACGAGCAGTACTTC
TRBV3-1	TRBJ2-3	few	-	CASSRISPPDTQYF	TGTGCCAGCAGCCGGATCAGCCCCCCAGATACGCAGTATTTT
TRBV5-5	TRBJ1-2	-	-	CASSSLAGDYGYTF	TGTGCCAGCAGCTCGCTCGCGGGGGACTATGGCTACACCTTC
TRBV9	TRBJ1-2	-	TRBD1	CASSVWDRFNYGYTF	TGTGCCAGCAGCGTATGGGACAGGTTTAACTATGGCTACACCTTC
TRBV27	TRBJ2-7	-	-	CASSRPGLGDEQYF	TGTGCCAGCAGTCGGCCAGGATTGGGAGACGAGCAGTACTTC
TRBV7-2	TRBJ1-2	many	TRBD1	CASSLTGDGYTF	TGTGCCAGCAGCTTAACAGGGGATGGCTACACCTTC
TRBV7-2	TRBJ2-7	-	-	CASRRAASYEQYF	TGTGCCAGCAGACGAGCGGCCTCCTACGAGCAGTACTTC
TRBV6-5	TRBJ1-2	-	-	CASSYSANYGYTF	TGTGCCAGCAGTTACTCGGCAAACTATGGCTACACCTTC
TRBV28	TRBJ1-2	-	-	CASNFRVSGYTF	TGTGCCAGCAATTTCAGGGTCAGCGGCTACACCTTC
TRBV4-1	TRBJ1-1	-	-	CASSNAGNTEAFF	TGCGCCAGCAGTAACGCAGGGAACACTGAAGCTTTCTTT
TRBV27	TRBJ1-6	-	TRBD1	CASSDDRGGSPLHF	TGTGCCAGCAGTGATGACAGGGGTGGCTCACCCCTCCACTTT
TRBV29-1	TRBJ2-1	-	-	CSVALQAPYNEQFF	TGCAGCGTTGCGCTACAGGCCCCGTACAATGAGCAGTTCTTC
TRBV5-6	TRBJ2-3	-	-	CASSRIRHTDTQYF	TGTGCCAGCAGCCGGATACGGCACACAGATACGCAGTATTTT
TRBV6-1	TRBJ1-5	-	-	CASSAPGQRLSNQPQHF	TGTGCCAGCAGTGCCCCCGGACAGCGCCTTAGCAATCAGCCCCAGCATTTT
TRBV29-1	TRBJ1-1	once	-	CSVVYGARDTEAFF	TGCAGCGTTGTTTATGGGGCCAGGGACACTGAAGCTTTCTTT
TRBV6-6	TRBJ2-5	-	-	CASSYLRTDQSQYF	TGTGCCAGCAGTTACCTTAGGACAGATCAGTCCCAGTACTTC
TRBV25-1	TRBJ1-4	-	-	CASSEPGANNEKLFF	TGTGCCAGCAGTGAGCCCGGGGCGAATAATGAAAAACTGTTTTTT
TRBV28	TRBJ2-4	-	TRBD2	CASSRGGTSFSYF	TGTGCCAGCAGTAGGGGGGGGACTAGCTTTTCGTACTTC
TRBV12-5	TRBJ2-1	few	TRBD1	CASGVGQGNEQFF	TGTGCTAGTGGTGTGGGACAGGGGAATGAGCAGTTCTTC
TRBV5-1	TRBJ1-1	-	-	CASSLRTGQNTEAFF	TGCGCCAGCAGCTTGCGAACAGGTCAAAACACTGAAGCTTTCTTT
TRBV28	TRBJ2-5	-	-	CASTRREVRETQYF	TGTGCCAGCACTAGGAGGGAGGTTCGAGAGACCCAGTACTTC
TRBV6-5	TRBJ2-1	-	TRBD1	CASSRGQGIPEQFF	TGTGCCAGCAGCCGGGGACAGGGGATTCCTGAGCAGTTCTTC
TRBV6-1	TRBJ2-5	few	TRBD1	CASDRESETQYF	TGTGCCAGCGACAGGGAGAGTGAGACCCAGTACTTC
TRBV5-5	TRBJ2-3	-	-	CASSISSSSTDTQYF	TGTGCCAGCAGCATTAGTTCCTCTAGCACAGATACGCAGTATTTT
TRBV11-2	TRBJ2-3	-	TRBD1	CASTRGRGFGDTQYF	TGTGCCAGCACCCGGGGCAGGGGGTTTGGAGATACGCAGTATTTT
TRBV21-1	TRBJ2-1	-	-	CASSKGERVHNEQFF	TGTGCCAGCAGCAAAGGAGAAAGGGTGCACAATGAGCAGTTCTTC
TRBV2	TRBJ2-7	-	TRBD1	CATPSRGTGTEQYF	TGTGCCACCCCCTCGAGGGGGACAGGGACCGAGCAGTACTTC
TRBV10-3	TRBJ2-3	-	TRBD1	CAIRGQGSLADTQYF	TGTGCCATCAGGGGACAGGGGTCCCTTGCGGATACGCAGTATTTT
TRBV6-6	TRBJ2-3	-	-	CASQLGLPSTDTQYF	TGTGCCAGCCAACTGGGACTCCCGAGCACAGATACGCAGTATTTT
TRBV4-3	TRBJ2-1	-	TRBD1	CASSQVSGTGYNEQFF	TGCGCCAGCAGCCAAGTCTCCGGGACAGGATACAATGAGCAGTTCTTC
TRBV5-1	TRBJ2-7	-	TRBD2	CASSPTSGRPPVGEQYF	TGCGCCAGCAGCCCGACTAGCGGGAGGCCCCCGGTCGGAGAGCAGTACTTC
TRBV9	TRBJ1-6	-	-	CASSVDGGGISPLHF	TGTGCCAGCAGCGTAGACGGGGGAGGGATTTCACCCCTCCACTTT
TRBV28	TRBJ2-5	few	-	CASGGPRAGETQYF	TGTGCCAGCGGGGGACCCCGAGCCGGAGAGACCCAGTACTTC
TRBV6-1	TRBJ2-7	-	-	CASSEAVGQGSYEQYF	TGTGCCAGCAGTGAAGCTGTCGGGCAGGGGTCCTACGAGCAGTACTTC
TRBV20-1	TRBJ2-7	-	TRBD1	CSAEDREKVEQYF	TGCAGTGCTGAGGACAGGGAAAAGGTCGAGCAGTACTTC
TRBV10-3	TRBJ2-1	-	-	CATVEGGARDSLNEQFF	TGTGCCACCGTGGAGGGGGGGGCGCGGGACAGCCTCAATGAGCAGTTCTTC
TRBV20-1	TRBJ2-5	-	-	CSAPLGGETQYF	TGCAGTGCCCCGCTTGGAGGGGAGACCCAGTACTTC
TRBV27	TRBJ2-2	once	TRBD1	CASSWDRGTGELFF	TGTGCCAGCAGTTGGGACAGGGGCACCGGGGAGCTGTTTTTT
TRBV7-2	TRBJ2-5	-	TRBD1	CASSLETGVETQNF	TGTGCCAGCAGCTTAGAAACAGGGGTCGAGACCCAGAACTTC
TRBV12-3/TRBV12-4	TRBJ2-2	-	-	CASSPYSVVGELFF	TGTGCCAGCAGTCCCTACAGTGTGGTCGGGGAGCTGTTTTTT
TRBV20-1	TRBJ1-2	-	-	CSATRDTGEGYTF	TGCAGTGCTACCCGGGACACCGGCGAGGGCTACACCTTC
TRBV7-7	TRBJ2-1	-	-	CASSRKQGPPNYNEQFF	TGTGCTAGCAGCCGAAAACAGGGACCGCCAAACTACAATGAGCAGTTCTTC
TRBV27	TRBJ2-1	-	-	CASGGGVEFRVTYNEQFF	TGTGCCAGCGGGGGTGGGGTTGAGTTCAGGGTTACATACAATGAGCAGTTCTTC
TRBV12-3/TRBV12-4	TRBJ2-1	few	TRBD1	CASSSTGVGRNEQFF	TGTGCCAGCAGTTCGACAGGGGTCGGTCGCAATGAGCAGTTCTTC
TRBV28	TRBJ2-6	-	-	CASSLEQGLTGANVLTF	TGTGCCAGCAGTTTAGAGCAGGGCCTGACTGGGGCCAACGTCCTGACTTTC
TRBV6-5	TRBJ2-7	-	TRBD1	CASSSDRDRSTEQYF	TGTGCCAGCAGTTCGGACCGGGACAGGTCGACCGAGCAGTACTTC
TRBV29-1	TRBJ2-4	once	TRBD1	CSVGGVDRGGNIQYF	TGCAGCGTAGGGGGAGTAGACAGGGGAGGAAACATTCAGTACTTC
TRBV20-1	TRBJ1-3	once	-	CSARDWSSGNTIYF	TGCAGTGCTAGAGATTGGAGCTCTGGAAACACCATATATTTT
TRBV5-6	TRBJ2-5	-	TRBD1	CASSLRQGVQETQYF	TGTGCCAGCAGCTTGCGACAGGGGGTCCAAGAGACCCAGTACTTC
TRBV11-2	TRBJ2-6	few	TRBD2	CASRQLAGTSGANVLTF	TGTGCCAGCAGACAACTAGCGGGGACCTCTGGGGCCAACGTCCTGACTTTC
TRBV5-6	TRBJ1-2	-	TRBD1	CASTLPGQNYGYTF	TGTGCCAGCACACTTCCGGGACAGAACTATGGCTACACCTTC
TRBV3-1	TRBJ2-3	-	-	CASSQPVTVRGTTDTQYF	TGTGCCAGCAGCCAGCCAGTCACGGTTCGGGGGACCACAGATACGCAGTATTTT
TRBV6-6	TRBJ2-1	few	-	CASSYSTDEQFF	TGTGCCAGCAGTTACTCGACGGACGAGCAGTTCTTC
TRBV6-5	TRBJ1-1	once	-	CASSRAGGGYTEAFF	TGTGCCAGCAGCCGCGCTGGTGGGGGATACACTGAAGCTTTCTTT
TRBV3-1	TRBJ2-7	-	-	CASTQGRARGPYEQYF	TGTGCCAGCACCCAGGGTCGGGCGCGCGGCCCCTACGAGCAGTACTTC
TRBV5-1	TRBJ1-1	-	-	CASSLAGMNTEAFF	TGTGCCAGCAGTTTAGCGGGGATGAACACTGAAGCTTTCTTT
TRBV24-1	TRBJ2-7	few	TRBD1	CATSNPGQNYEQYF	TGTGCCACCAGCAATCCGGGACAGAACTACGAGCAGTACTTC
TRBV28	TRBJ2-7	-	-	CATYSQGEYEQYF	TGTGCAACTTACTCTCAAGGGGAATACGAGCAGTACTTC